Below are 22 T cell receptor beta chains sequenced from a single sample in a study of cytomegalovirus exposure and HLA in healthy donors. Primers for the PCR totalled 60 Vbeta and 13 Jbeta. Clones were sequenced by immunoSEQ multiplex PCR, and TCRdb holds only the in-frame ones, with some missing. Among approximately 100,000 clones, about 76% were seen once, and the ten largest hold about 2%. Source material: PBMCs. Source of these receptors: a woman in her 30s in good health and CMV-seronegative.

CDR3 amino acids: CASSLGMVAGDNEQYF. The CDR3, as DNA: TGTGCCAGCAGCTTGGGTATGGTAGCGGGAGATAACGAGCAGTACTTC. The rearrangement links TRBV5-5 to TRBJ2-7; 9 nucleotides line up with TRBD2. V gave up 0 bases and J gave up 5 bases; unmatched junction bases: 9. From germline, CDR1 is SGHKS and CDR2 YYEKEE (reference sequence). This CDR3 contains 16 residues.

The V and J genes are TRBV2 and TRBJ1-2, with unresolved D. Germline V gene lookup returns CDR1 SNHLY and CDR2 FYNNEI. The CDR3 length is 13 residues. Trimming stripped 4 bases from V and 5 bases from J, with 11 bases between. CDR3 sequence (DNA): TGTGCCAGCAGTGCAGCGCGGGGTTATGGCTACACCTTC. It translates to CASSAARGYGYTF.

The chain joins TRBV11-3 to TRBJ2-2; perhaps TRBD1 as D (7 bases). Trimming took 5 bases from V and 4 from J, leaving 14 bases between them. The CDR3 totals 15 residues. Germline CDR1 SGHNT, CDR2 YENEEA. The CDR3 sequence: CASSRRQGGTGELFF. The CDR3 DNA reads TGTGCCAGCAGCCGGAGACAGGGAGGCACCGGGGAGCTGTTTTTT. The full variable domain, its missing parts supplied by reference TRBV11-3 and TRBJ2-2, is EAGVVQSPRYKIIEKKQPVAFWCNPISGHNTLYWYLQNLGQGPELLIRYENEEAVDDSQLPKDRFSAERLKGVDSTLKIQPAELGDSAVYLCASSRRQGGTGELFFGEGSRLTVL.

This clone has a handful of counts. The V call is TRBV11-3, the J call TRBJ2-5; 8 bases are a match to TRBD2. CDR3 size: 15 residues. Germline V gene lookup returns CDR1 SGHNT and CDR2 YENEEA. Trimming removed 2 bases from V and 7 bases from J; junction bases left unmatched: 9. The CDR3 sequence: CASSLHSGSAGTQYF. CDR3 in DNA: TGTGCCAGCAGCTTACACAGCGGGAGCGCTGGGACCCAGTACTTC.

This chain uses TRBV10-2 with TRBJ1-2; the D is unclear. Deletions cut 4 bases from V and 1 base from J, with 10 bases between. The CDR3 has 14 amino acids. Germline values: CDR1 WSHSY, CDR2 SAAADI. The DNA of the CDR3 is TGCGCCAGCAGTGGGGCAGGAATTAACTATGGCTACACCTTC. This translates into CASSGAGINYGYTF.

The gene calls are TRBV6-1 and TRBJ1-5; D unclear. Germline-derived CDR1 and CDR2 are MNHNS and SASEGT. The CDR3 is made up of 15 amino acids. Trimming took 3 bases from V and 0 from J, leaving 9 bases between them. CDR3: CASSEGLDSNQPQHF. CDR3 in DNA: TGTGCCAGCAGTGAGGGCCTGGATAGCAATCAGCCCCAGCATTTT.

Only a few counts were recorded for this clone. The chain joins TRBV12-5 to TRBJ2-1, with 9 bases identical to TRBD1. Germline V gives CDR1 LGHNT, CDR2 FRNRAP. V gave up 4 bases and J gave up 5 bases; unmatched junction bases: 6. The CDR3 has 15 residues. The CDR3 region is CASGSPDRGDNEQFF. The CDR3 nucleotides read TGTGCTAGTGGTTCTCCGGACAGGGGAGACAATGAGCAGTTCTTC.

This chain links TRBV30 with TRBJ1-4; perhaps TRBD1 as D (5 bases). The CDR3 length is 13 residues. Germline values: CDR1 GTSNPN, CDR2 SVGIG (reference sequence). Trimming left V 8 bases short and J 3 bases short, with 13 bases between. CDR3 loop: CAVEGVPNEKLFF. CDR3 DNA: TGTGCCGTTGAAGGGGTTCCTAATGAAAAACTGTTTTTT.

This sequence joins TRBV5-4 and TRBJ1-5; TRBD1 agrees at 7 bases. J lost 4 bases, V lost 3 bases, and 4 bases had no gene match. This CDR3 spans 14 amino acids. Germline CDR1 and CDR2: SGHNT and YYREEE (reference sequence). The CDR3 is CASSSQGVNQPQHF. For the CDR3, the DNA is TGTGCCAGCAGCTCCCAGGGGGTAAATCAGCCCCAGCATTTT.

The chain combines TRBV11-2 with TRBJ2-7; 8 bases are shared with TRBD1. CDR1 is SGHAT, CDR2 FQNNGV, per germline. This CDR3 region has 14 residues. V lost 4 bases and J lost 3; bases outside the gene matches: 5. In DNA, the CDR3 is TGTGCCAGCAGCTATAGGACAGGGAGCTACGAGCAGTACTTC. Its protein is CASSYRTGSYEQYF.

The chain uses TRBV11-2 and TRBJ1-1; D call uncertain. The V end was cut by 0 bases, the J end by 4 bases, with 9 bases between. The CDR3 runs to 14 residues. CDR1 and CDR2 from the germline V gene are SGHAT and FQNNGV. The CDR3 reads CASSLEVAGTEAFF. The CDR3 DNA sequence: TGTGCCAGCAGCTTAGAAGTAGCCGGCACTGAAGCTTTCTTT.

The V and J genes are TRBV19 and TRBJ1-5, with D maybe TRBD1 (5 bases). The length of the CDR3 is 14 residues. From germline, CDR1 is LNHDA and CDR2 SQIVND (reference sequence). Trimming cost V 2 bases and J 6 bases, with 11 bases left between them. CDR3 DNA sequence: TGTGCCAGTAGTATACGGCTAACAGGTCAGCCCCAGCATTTT. Protein: CASSIRLTGQPQHF.

V usage is TRBV29-1 and J usage is TRBJ2-1; perhaps TRBD1 as D (5 bases). Trimming cost V 6 bases and J 10 bases, with 22 bases left between them. This CDR3 is built from 14 residues. CDR1 is SQVTM, CDR2 ANQGSEA, per germline. In DNA, the CDR3 is TGCAGCGTGGTGCAGGGTAATAGCCTTCGGGAGCAGTTCTTC. Translating it yields CSVVQGNSLREQFF.

The V call is TRBV15, the J call TRBJ2-1; 7 nucleotides match TRBD2. The J segment lost 7 bases and the V segment lost 0 bases, leaving 9 bases of the junction unmatched. Germline values: CDR1 LNHNV, CDR2 YYDKDF (reference sequence). This CDR3 has 16 amino acids. CDR3 DNA sequence: TGTGCCACCAGCAGAGATTCGGGCGGGAGTCGGAATGAGCAGTTCTTC. Translation gives CATSRDSGGSRNEQFF.

V is TRBV6-4 and J is TRBJ2-7; D is perhaps TRBD2 (6 bases). Germline CDR1 is MRHNA and CDR2 is SNTAGT. The CDR3 consists of 13 residues. The V end lost 7 bases, the J end lost 4 bases, and 14 bases lay between the germline ends. The CDR3 DNA reads as TGTGCCAGCATGAGGCGGGATTGGTACGAGCAGTACTTC. As protein: CASMRRDWYEQYF.

The V gene is TRBV18, the J gene TRBJ1-2; 9 bases are shared with TRBD1. Trimming took 3 bases from V and 3 from J; bases not matched to a gene: 5. The CDR3 consists of 15 residues. CDR1 and CDR2 from the germline V gene are KGHSH and LQKENI. The CDR3: CASSPGTGSDYGYTF. The CDR3, as DNA: TGTGCCAGCTCACCCGGGACAGGGAGCGACTATGGCTACACCTTC.

The chain has TRBV11-2 and TRBJ2-3; TRBD2 matches 8 bases. CDR3 length: 14 residues. Germline CDR1 reads SGHAT; CDR2 reads FQNNGV. V lost 7 bases, J lost 3 bases, and 6 bases stayed unmatched. CDR3 in amino acids: CASTGAGVTDTQYF. The CDR3 DNA follows: TGTGCCAGCACCGGAGCGGGGGTTACAGATACGCAGTATTTT.

This chain links TRBV4-1 with TRBJ1-2; D possibly corresponds to TRBD1 (5 bases). The ends were cut back, 0 bases at V and 8 bases at J, with 16 bases in the middle. In germline, CDR1 is MGHRA, CDR2 YSYEKL. The CDR3 extends over 15 amino acids. CDR3 in amino acids: CASSQDQQGGRGYTF. The DNA of the CDR3 is TGCGCCAGCAGCCAAGATCAGCAGGGAGGACGGGGCTACACCTTC.

This clone is a singleton in its sample. The gene calls are TRBV19 and TRBJ2-5; TRBD2 matches 8 bases. The length of the CDR3 is 15 residues. V trimming: 3 bases; J trimming: 5 bases; junction bases outside the gene matches: 8. Germline CDR1 and CDR2: LNHDA and SQIVND (reference sequence). The CDR3 DNA is TGTGCCAGTAGTATGAACTTAGCGGGGCTGGAGACCCAGTACTTC. Translated: CASSMNLAGLETQYF.

The J gene is TRBJ2-1, the V gene TRBV7-2; no definite D call. The V and J ends lost 3 bases and 7 bases respectively, with 13 bases between them. In germline, CDR1 is SGHTA, CDR2 FQGNSA. The CDR3 loop spans 14 amino acids. CDR3 region: CASSLRLDGNEQFF. In nucleotides, the CDR3 is TGTGCCAGCAGCTTGAGGCTAGACGGGAATGAGCAGTTCTTC.

V usage is TRBV5-4 and J usage is TRBJ2-3; weak D call: TRBD2 (6 bases). The V gene's germline CDR1 is SGHNT and CDR2 YYREEE (reference sequence). V was trimmed by 5 bases and J by 0 bases, leaving 10 bases between them. The CDR3 runs to 14 residues. Written as DNA, the CDR3 is TGTGCCAGCAGGCGGGACGTAAGCACAGATACGCAGTATTTT. Amino acids: CASRRDVSTDTQYF.

The rearrangement links TRBV11-3 to TRBJ2-2; 9 nucleotides match TRBD2. Trimming cost V 7 bases and J 4 bases; bases outside gene matches: 7. This CDR3 comprises 15 residues. Germline V gene sequence: CDR1 SGHNT, CDR2 YENEEA. The CDR3 loop is CASKSSGKGTGELFF. Written as DNA, the CDR3 is TGTGCCAGCAAATCTAGCGGGAAGGGCACCGGGGAGCTGTTTTTT.